These 21 T cell receptor beta chains share one sample of origin, sequenced in a study of shared clonotypes between healthy human individuals. Produced via immunoSEQ multiplex PCR; TCRdb's table is partial and in-frame only. Of 450,000 to 500,000 clones listed, 60% to 85% are singletons. Sequenced: PBMCs. Source of these receptors: a woman aged 40 to 49 in good health. Some clones in this sample may be carry-over from other donors' samples.

At least ten counts were recorded for this clone. The CDR3 region is CASRATTGYEAFF. CDR3 in DNA: TGTGCCAGCAGAGCAACGACAGGCTATGAAGCTTTCTTT. V is TRBV28 and J is TRBJ1-1; tentative D call: TRBD1 (6 bases). The CDR3 has 13 amino acids. The V gene's germline CDR1 is MDHEN and CDR2 SYDVKM. V was trimmed by 6 bases and J by 7 bases, leaving 15 bases between them. The variable domain in full, with the rest retrieved from reference TRBV28 and TRBJ1-1, is DVKVTQSSRYLVKRTGEKVFLECVQDMDHENMFWYRQDPGLGLRLIYFSYDVKMKEKGDIPEGYSVSREKKERFSLILESASTNQTSMYLCASRATTGYEAFFGQGTRLTVV.

The genes are TRBV11-3 and TRBJ2-3; D not resolved. The CDR3 loop spans 13 amino acids. V was pared by 4 bases and J by 8 bases, with 13 bases between. The germline gives CDR1 SGHNT, CDR2 YENEEA. The chain's CDR3 is CASSSTGGRTQYF. The DNA of the CDR3 is TGTGCCAGCAGCTCCACCGGTGGTCGTACGCAGTATTTT. The variable domain in full, with the rest retrieved from reference TRBV11-3 and TRBJ2-3, is EAGVVQSPRYKIIEKKQPVAFWCNPISGHNTLYWYLQNLGQGPELLIRYENEEAVDDSQLPKDRFSAERLKGVDSTLKIQPAELGDSAVYLCASSSTGGRTQYFGPGTRLTVL.

This rearrangement joins TRBV18 to TRBJ2-1; TRBD2 is a possible D gene (6 bases). CDR3 length equals 14 residues. Trimming left V 5 bases short and J 6 bases short, with 14 bases between. Germline-derived CDR1 and CDR2 are KGHSH and LQKENI. The CDR3 loop is CASSNLAGSNEQFF. In DNA form, the CDR3 reads TGTGCCAGCTCAAATCTGGCGGGAAGCAATGAGCAGTTCTTC.

This chain joins TRBV11-2 and TRBJ2-7; 7 bases line up with TRBD1. V shed 5 bases, J shed 3 bases, and the junction held 7 bases outside the gene matches. CDR1 SGHAT and CDR2 FQNNGV come from the germline V gene. This CDR3 has 14 residues. The CDR3 loop is CASSPDTGDYEQYF. CDR3 in DNA: TGTGCCAGCAGCCCCGATACAGGGGACTACGAGCAGTACTTC.

The rearrangement joins TRBV7-3 to TRBJ1-2, with D possibly matching TRBD1 (5 bases). The CDR3 is made up of 14 amino acids. Germline V gene data show CDR1 as SGHTA and CDR2 as FQGTGA. The V gene lost 5 bases and the J gene lost 4 bases, with 14 bases spanning the gap. The CDR3, as DNA: TGTGCCAGCAGCCCCGCCGGTGGGGCCTATGGCTACACCTTC. Amino acids: CASSPAGGAYGYTF. The complete variable domain, with remaining parts taken from reference TRBV7-3 and TRBJ1-2, reads GAGVSQTPSNKVTEKGKYVELRCDPISGHTALYWYRQSLGQGPEFLIYFQGTGAADDSGLPNDRFFAVRPEGSVSTLKIQRTERGDSAVYLCASSPAGGAYGYTFGSGTRLTVV.

V gene TRBV11-3 combines with J gene TRBJ1-1, with unresolved D. Germline lookup yields CDR1 SGHNT and CDR2 YENEEA. The V end was cut by 3 bases, the J end by 7 bases, with 15 bases between. This CDR3 is built from 14 residues. The CDR3 sequence is CASSLVVGMGEAFF. CDR3 bases: TGTGCCAGCAGCTTGGTAGTGGGGATGGGTGAAGCTTTCTTT.

The chain carries TRBV27 and TRBJ2-2; D gene unclear. CDR1 is MNHEY, CDR2 SMNVEV, per germline (reference sequence). V gave up 5 bases and J gave up 0 bases, with 10 bases separating them. This CDR3 has 15 residues. The CDR3 coding sequence is TGTGCCAGCAGTAAAAGCAGTACGAACACCGGGGAGCTGTTTTTT. It is translated as CASSKSSTNTGELFF.

This clone appeared once. Other DNA sequences in the same sample also yield this CDR3. The chain is built from TRBV27 and TRBJ1-1; possible D gene TRBD1, 6 bases. The CDR3 runs 14 residues. Trimming took off 3 bases at V and 5 bases at J, with 13 bases between the two ends. Germline lookup yields CDR1 MNHEY and CDR2 SMNVEV (reference sequence). The CDR3 DNA reads as TGTGCCAGCAGTTTGGTCAGGGGTGGGACTGAAGCTTTCTTT. As protein: CASSLVRGGTEAFF.

This chain connects TRBV19 to TRBJ2-7; tentative D call: TRBD2 (5 bases). The CDR3 sequence is 15 residues long. V was trimmed by 3 bases and J by 2 bases, leaving 14 bases between them. Per germline, CDR1 LNHDA and CDR2 SQIVND (reference sequence). CDR3 sequence: CASSIGSGNPYEQYF. The CDR3 region has the DNA TGTGCCAGTAGTATTGGTTCGGGGAACCCCTACGAGCAGTACTTC.

Notes on this clone: With only one base between it and a far larger clone, this is likely a read error. The identical CDR3 is also encoded by other nucleotide sequences in the sample. V is TRBV29-1 and J is TRBJ1-1; tentatively, D is TRBD1 (6 bases). V lost 5 bases, J lost 8 bases, and 18 bases lay in between. Germline CDR1 and CDR2: SQVTM and ANQGSEA. The CDR3 contains 13 residues. The chain's CDR3 is CSVNEQGVGEAFF. Written as DNA, the CDR3 is TGCAGCGTTAACGAACAGGGAGTTGGCGAAGCTTTCTTT. The variable domain in full, completed from reference TRBV29-1 and TRBJ1-1, reads SAVISQKPSRDICQRGTSLTIQCQVDSQVTMMFWYRQQPGQSLTLIATANQGSEATYESGFVIDKFPISRPNLTFSTLTVSNMSPEDSSIYLCSVNEQGVGEAFFGQGTRLTVV.

V usage is TRBV19 and J usage is TRBJ2-7; D remains ambiguous. Germline loops: CDR1 LNHDA, CDR2 SQIVND (reference sequence). V lost 0 bases and J 6 bases, leaving 9 bases between the germline ends. This CDR3 is built from 13 residues. The chain's CDR3 is CASSIDPGGEQYF. CDR3 DNA sequence: TGTGCCAGTAGTATAGATCCGGGCGGCGAGCAGTACTTC.

This clone was recorded many times. The chain employs TRBV7-9 and TRBJ2-5; D remains unclear. The germline gives CDR1 SEHNR, CDR2 FQNEAQ (reference sequence). Deletions cut 5 bases from V and 5 bases from J, with 9 bases between. This CDR3 has 12 amino acids. CDR3 sequence reads: CASSPHGETQYF. In nucleotides, the CDR3 is TGTGCCAGCAGCCCTCATGGGGAGACCCAGTACTTC.

This clone came up once. The CDR3 here is CASSTSGRAGEQYF. The DNA of the CDR3 is TGTGCCAGCAGCACTAGCGGGAGGGCCGGGGAGCAGTACTTC. The chain combines TRBV7-9 with TRBJ2-7, with 13 bases fitting TRBD2. Per germline, CDR1 SEHNR and CDR2 FQNEAQ (reference sequence). This CDR3 contains 14 residues. J was trimmed by 7 bases and V by 5 bases; bases with no gene match: 5.

The genes are TRBV18 and TRBJ2-2, with 7 bases fitting TRBD2. This CDR3 is built from 15 residues. Trimming at V came to 6 bases and at J to 0 bases, leaving 4 bases not matched to a gene. Looked up from germline, CDR1 is KGHSH and CDR2 is LQKENI. CDR3 protein: CASSFSGANTGELFF. DNA of the CDR3: TGTGCCAGCTCGTTCAGCGGGGCGAACACCGGGGAGCTGTTTTTT.

The chain recombines TRBV10-2 with TRBJ2-7, with a weak D call TRBD2 (6 bases). CDR1 WSHSY and CDR2 SAAADI come from the germline V gene. The V and J ends lost 0 bases and 0 bases respectively, with 12 bases between them. The CDR3 is made up of 16 amino acids. The CDR3 DNA is TGCGCCAGCAGTGAGTCGATAATAGCGGTCTCCTACGAGCAGTACTTC. Translating it yields CASSESIIAVSYEQYF.

This clone was detected only once. The chain carries TRBV28 and TRBJ2-1; D gene ambiguous. The CDR3 spans 15 residues. V lost 3 bases to trimming and J lost 9 bases, with 18 bases between them. From germline, CDR1 is MDHEN and CDR2 SYDVKM. The DNA of the CDR3 is TGTGCCAGCAGTTTTCCCAGCGTTATCGTCACTGAGCAGTTCTTC. Translated: CASSFPSVIVTEQFF.

This clone was observed a single time. This chain links TRBV4-1 with TRBJ2-6; D might be TRBD1 (5 bases). Germline CDR1 is MGHRA and CDR2 is YSYEKL. The V gene lost 0 bases and the J gene lost 2 bases, with 11 bases spanning the gap. This CDR3 has 17 residues. The CDR3 reads CASSQESGIAGANVLTF. The CDR3 DNA follows: TGCGCCAGCAGCCAAGAGTCAGGGATAGCTGGGGCCAACGTCCTGACTTTC.

V is TRBV29-1 and J is TRBJ1-2; TRBD1 matches 7 bases. Germline V CDR1 and CDR2: SQVTM, ANQGSEA. V shed 5 bases and J 2 bases; nucleotides not matched to a gene: 5. The CDR3 spans 13 residues. The CDR3 spells CSVQTGMNYGYTF. For the CDR3, the DNA is TGCAGCGTTCAGACAGGGATGAACTATGGCTACACCTTC.

This clone was observed a few times. This sequence joins TRBV6-1 and TRBJ2-7; 7 nucleotides match TRBD1. CDR3 length equals 14 residues. Germline V CDR1 and CDR2: MNHNS, SASEGT. Trimming at V came to 7 bases and at J to 3 bases, leaving 9 bases not matched to a gene. CDR3 bases: TGTGCCAGCACTTACGGGACAGCGATCTACGAGCAGTACTTC. This encodes CASTYGTAIYEQYF.

This clone has just a few counts. The same CDR3 is also encoded by other DNA sequences in this sample. CDR3 amino acids: CASSISGNTEAFF. The CDR3 nucleotides are TGTGCCAGTAGTATTTCCGGGAACACTGAAGCTTTCTTT. The rearrangement uses TRBV19 and TRBJ1-1; no reliable D call. Germline values: CDR1 LNHDA, CDR2 SQIVND (reference sequence). V lost 3 bases and J 1 base, leaving 6 bases between the germline ends. The CDR3 contains 13 residues. Together with reference TRBV19 and TRBJ1-1, the CDR3 gives the full variable domain: DGGITQSPKYLFRKEGQNVTLSCEQNLNHDAMYWYRQDPGQGLRLIYYSQIVNDFQKGDIAEGYSVSREKKESFPLTVTSAQKNPTAFYLCASSISGNTEAFFGQGTRLTVV.

This clone was counted only a few times. CDR3 sequence: CAGIQGLNTEAFF. CDR3 in DNA: TGTGCCGGAATACAGGGCCTGAACACTGAAGCTTTCTTT. The genes are TRBV2 and TRBJ1-1; D is possibly TRBD1 (6 bases). The V and J ends lost 11 bases and 0 bases respectively, with 13 bases between them. The V gene's germline CDR1 is SNHLY and CDR2 FYNNEI. CDR3 length equals 13 residues. Combining the CDR3 with reference TRBV2 and TRBJ1-1 gives the whole variable domain EPEVTQTPSHQVTQMGQEVILRCVPISNHLYFYWYRQILGQKVEFLVSFYNNEISEKSEIFDDQFSVERPDGSNFTLKIRSTKLEDSAMYFCAGIQGLNTEAFFGQGTRLTVV.